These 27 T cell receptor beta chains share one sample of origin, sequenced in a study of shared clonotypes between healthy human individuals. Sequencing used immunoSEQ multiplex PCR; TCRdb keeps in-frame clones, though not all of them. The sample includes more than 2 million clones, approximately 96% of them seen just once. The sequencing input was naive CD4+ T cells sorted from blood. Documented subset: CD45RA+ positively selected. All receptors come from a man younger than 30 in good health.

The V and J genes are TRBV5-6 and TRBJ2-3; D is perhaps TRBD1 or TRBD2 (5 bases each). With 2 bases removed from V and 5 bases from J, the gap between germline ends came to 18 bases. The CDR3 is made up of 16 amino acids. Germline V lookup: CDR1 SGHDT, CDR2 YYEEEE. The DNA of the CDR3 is TGTGCCAGCAGCTTACAGCTCTACTTGGGGGAAGATACGCAGTATTTT. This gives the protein CASSLQLYLGEDTQYF.

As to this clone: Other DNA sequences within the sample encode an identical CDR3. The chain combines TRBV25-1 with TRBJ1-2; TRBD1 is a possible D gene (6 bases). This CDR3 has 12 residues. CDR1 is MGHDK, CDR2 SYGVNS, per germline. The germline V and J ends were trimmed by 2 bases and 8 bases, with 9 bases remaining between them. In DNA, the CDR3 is TGTGCCAGCAGTGAACAGGGGATCGGCTACACCTTC. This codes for CASSEQGIGYTF.

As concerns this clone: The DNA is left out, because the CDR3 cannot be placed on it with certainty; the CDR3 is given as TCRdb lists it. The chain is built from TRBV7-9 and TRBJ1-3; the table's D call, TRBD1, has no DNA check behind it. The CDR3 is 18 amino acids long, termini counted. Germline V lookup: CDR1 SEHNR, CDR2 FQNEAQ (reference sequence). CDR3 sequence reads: CASSTSGTVLSSGNTIYF.

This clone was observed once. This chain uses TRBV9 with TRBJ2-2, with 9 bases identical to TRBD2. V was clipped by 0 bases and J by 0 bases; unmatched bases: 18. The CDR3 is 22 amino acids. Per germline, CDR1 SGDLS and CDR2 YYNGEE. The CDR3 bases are TGTGCCAGCAGCGTAGCCTTCTTACTAGCGGGTAGAACACCAACGAACACCGGGGAGCTGTTTTTT. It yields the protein CASSVAFLLAGRTPTNTGELFF. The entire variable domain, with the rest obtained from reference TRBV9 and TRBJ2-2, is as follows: DSGVTQTPKHLITATGQRVTLRCSPRSGDLSVYWYQQSLDQGLQFLIQYYNGEERAKGNILERFSAQQFPDLHSELNLSSLELGDSALYFCASSVAFLLAGRTPTNTGELFFGEGSRLTVL.

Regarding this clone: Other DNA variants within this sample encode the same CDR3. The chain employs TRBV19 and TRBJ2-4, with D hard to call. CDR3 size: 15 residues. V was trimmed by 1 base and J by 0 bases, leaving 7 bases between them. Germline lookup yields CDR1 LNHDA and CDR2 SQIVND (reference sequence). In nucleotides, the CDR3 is TGTGCCAGTAGTATAGGGTCTCTAGCCAAAAACATTCAGTACTTC. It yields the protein CASSIGSLAKNIQYF.

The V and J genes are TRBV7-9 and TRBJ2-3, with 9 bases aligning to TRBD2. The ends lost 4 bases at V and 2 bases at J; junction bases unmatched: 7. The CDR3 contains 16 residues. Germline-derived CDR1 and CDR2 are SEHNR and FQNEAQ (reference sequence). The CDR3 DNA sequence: TGTGCCAGCAGCTCCATTAGCGGGAGTAACACAGATACGCAGTATTTT. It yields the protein CASSSISGSNTDTQYF.

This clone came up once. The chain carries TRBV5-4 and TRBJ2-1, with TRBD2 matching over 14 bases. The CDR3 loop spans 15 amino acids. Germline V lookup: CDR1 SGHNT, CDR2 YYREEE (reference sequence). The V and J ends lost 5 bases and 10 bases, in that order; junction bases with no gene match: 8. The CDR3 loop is CASSSGLAGASEQFF. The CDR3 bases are TGTGCCAGCAGTTCGGGACTAGCGGGGGCATCCGAGCAGTTCTTC.

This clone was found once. The CDR3: CASSEKLQSQETQYF. As DNA, the CDR3 is TGCGCCAGCAGTGAGAAACTACAGTCACAAGAGACCCAGTACTTC. The chain links TRBV10-2 to TRBJ2-5; D remains ambiguous. The CDR3 is 15 residues long. The V gene's germline CDR1 is WSHSY and CDR2 SAAADI. The V end lost 2 bases, the J end lost 2 bases, and 12 bases lay between the germline ends.

This CDR3 is CASSPLTGTGKTEAFF. In DNA, the CDR3 is TGTGCCAGCAGCCCCCTTACCGGGACAGGGAAAACTGAAGCTTTCTTT. The V call is TRBV6-6, the J call TRBJ1-1; 9 nucleotides line up with TRBD1. In germline, CDR1 is MNHNY, CDR2 SVGAGI (reference sequence). J was trimmed by 5 bases and V by 6 bases; bases with no gene match: 13. This CDR3 spans 16 amino acids.

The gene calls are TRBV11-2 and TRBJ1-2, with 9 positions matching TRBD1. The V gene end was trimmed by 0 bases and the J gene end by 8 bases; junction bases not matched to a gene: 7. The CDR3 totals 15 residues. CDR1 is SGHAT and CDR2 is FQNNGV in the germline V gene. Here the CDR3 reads CASSLETGGPEGYTF. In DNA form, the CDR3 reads TGTGCCAGCAGCTTAGAAACAGGGGGCCCGGAGGGCTACACCTTC.

The CDR3 protein is CASSVGGALGNTEAFF. As DNA, the CDR3 is TGTGCCAGCAGCGTAGGTGGGGCGCTCGGGAACACTGAAGCTTTCTTT. The genes are TRBV9 and TRBJ1-1; D is perhaps TRBD1 (5 bases). The germline gives CDR1 SGDLS, CDR2 YYNGEE. Trimming left V 0 bases short and J 1 base short, with 13 bases between. This CDR3 spans 16 amino acids.

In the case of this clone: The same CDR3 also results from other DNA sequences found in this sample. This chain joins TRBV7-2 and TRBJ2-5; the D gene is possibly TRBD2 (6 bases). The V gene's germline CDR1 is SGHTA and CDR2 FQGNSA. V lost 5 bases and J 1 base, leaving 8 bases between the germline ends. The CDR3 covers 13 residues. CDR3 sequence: CASSRDSQETQYF. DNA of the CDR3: TGTGCCAGCAGCCGGGACTCCCAAGAGACCCAGTACTTC.

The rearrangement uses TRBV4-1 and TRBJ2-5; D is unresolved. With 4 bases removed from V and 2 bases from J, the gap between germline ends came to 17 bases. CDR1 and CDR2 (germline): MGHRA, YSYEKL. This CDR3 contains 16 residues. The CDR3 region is CASSPGLGGSQETQYF. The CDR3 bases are TGCGCCAGCAGCCCTGGGCTGGGTGGATCACAAGAGACCCAGTACTTC.

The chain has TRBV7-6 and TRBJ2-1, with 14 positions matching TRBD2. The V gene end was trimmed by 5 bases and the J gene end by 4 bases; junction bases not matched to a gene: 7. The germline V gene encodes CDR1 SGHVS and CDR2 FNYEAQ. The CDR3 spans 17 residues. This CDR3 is CASSPGLAGVYYNEQFF. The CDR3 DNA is TGTGCCAGCAGCCCGGGACTAGCGGGAGTTTATTACAATGAGCAGTTCTTC.

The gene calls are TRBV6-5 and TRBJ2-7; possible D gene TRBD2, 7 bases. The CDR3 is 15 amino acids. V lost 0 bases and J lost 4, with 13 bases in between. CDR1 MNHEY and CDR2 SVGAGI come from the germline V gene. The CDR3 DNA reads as TGTGCCAGCAGTTACTCGGGGGGGCCGATTTACGAGCAGTACTTC. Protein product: CASSYSGGPIYEQYF.

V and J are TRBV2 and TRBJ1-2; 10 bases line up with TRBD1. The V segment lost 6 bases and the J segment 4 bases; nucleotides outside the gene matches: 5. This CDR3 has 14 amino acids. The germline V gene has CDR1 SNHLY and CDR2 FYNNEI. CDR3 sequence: CASRTTGGFYGYTF. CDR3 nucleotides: TGTGCCAGCAGAACGACAGGGGGCTTCTATGGCTACACCTTC.

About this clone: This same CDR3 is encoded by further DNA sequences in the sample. The DNA of the CDR3 is TGCGCCAGCAGCTCCTTCAGGGGGCCCCAAGAGACCCAGTACTTC. This encodes CASSSFRGPQETQYF. The chain links TRBV5-1 to TRBJ2-5; the match to TRBD1 covers 8 bases. The CDR3 totals 15 residues. From germline, CDR1 is SGHRS and CDR2 YFSETQ. The ends lost 3 bases at V and 1 base at J; junction bases unmatched: 5.

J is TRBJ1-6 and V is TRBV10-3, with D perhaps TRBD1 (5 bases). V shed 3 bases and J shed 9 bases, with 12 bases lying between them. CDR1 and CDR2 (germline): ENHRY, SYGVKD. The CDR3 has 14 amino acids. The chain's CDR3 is CAISETREGSPLHF. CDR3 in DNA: TGTGCCATCAGTGAAACCAGGGAGGGTTCACCCCTCCACTTT.

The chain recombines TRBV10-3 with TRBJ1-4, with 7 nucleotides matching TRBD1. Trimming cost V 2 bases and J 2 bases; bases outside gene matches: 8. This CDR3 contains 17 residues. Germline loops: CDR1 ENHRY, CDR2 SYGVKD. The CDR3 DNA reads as TGTGCCATCAGTGAGAGGTCAGGACAGGCCACTAATGAAAAACTGTTTTTT. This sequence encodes CAISERSGQATNEKLFF.

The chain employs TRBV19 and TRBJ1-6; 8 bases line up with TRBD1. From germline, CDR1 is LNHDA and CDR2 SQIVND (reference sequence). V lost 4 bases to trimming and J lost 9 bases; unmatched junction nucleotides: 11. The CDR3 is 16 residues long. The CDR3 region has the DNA TGTGCCAGTAGTACCCTCCGACAGGGGACTGCTTCACCCCTCCACTTT. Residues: CASSTLRQGTASPLHF.

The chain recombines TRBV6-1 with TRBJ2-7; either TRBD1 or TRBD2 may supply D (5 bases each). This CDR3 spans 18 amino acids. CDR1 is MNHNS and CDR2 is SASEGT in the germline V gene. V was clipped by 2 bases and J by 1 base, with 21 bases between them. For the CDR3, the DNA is TGTGCCAGCAGTGAAACGTATACGGGACCTATGGGGTCCTACGAGCAGTACTTC. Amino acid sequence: CASSETYTGPMGSYEQYF.

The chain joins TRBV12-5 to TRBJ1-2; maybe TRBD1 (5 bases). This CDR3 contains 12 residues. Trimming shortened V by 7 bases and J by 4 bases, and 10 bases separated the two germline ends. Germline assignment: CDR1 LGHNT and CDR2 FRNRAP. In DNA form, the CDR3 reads TGTGCTAGTGTCTTGGACACCTATGGCTACACCTTC. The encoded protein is CASVLDTYGYTF.

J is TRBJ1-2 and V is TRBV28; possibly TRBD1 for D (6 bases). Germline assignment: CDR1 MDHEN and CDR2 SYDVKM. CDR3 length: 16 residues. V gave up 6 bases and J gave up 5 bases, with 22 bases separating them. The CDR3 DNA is TGTGCCAGCAGCCCAACCCAACGCGGGGGGCGTTATGGCTACACCTTC. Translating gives CASSPTQRGGRYGYTF.

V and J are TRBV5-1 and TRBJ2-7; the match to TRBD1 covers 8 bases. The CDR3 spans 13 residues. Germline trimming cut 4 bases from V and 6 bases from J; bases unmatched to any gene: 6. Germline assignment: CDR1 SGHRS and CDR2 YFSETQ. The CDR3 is CASSATGVSEQYF. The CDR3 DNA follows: TGCGCCAGCAGCGCGACAGGGGTCAGCGAGCAGTACTTC.

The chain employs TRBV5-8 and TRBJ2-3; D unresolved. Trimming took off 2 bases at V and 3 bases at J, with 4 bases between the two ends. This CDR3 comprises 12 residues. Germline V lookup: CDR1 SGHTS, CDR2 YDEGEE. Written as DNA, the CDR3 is TGTGCCAGCAGCTTTATTACAGATACGCAGTATTTT. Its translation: CASSFITDTQYF.

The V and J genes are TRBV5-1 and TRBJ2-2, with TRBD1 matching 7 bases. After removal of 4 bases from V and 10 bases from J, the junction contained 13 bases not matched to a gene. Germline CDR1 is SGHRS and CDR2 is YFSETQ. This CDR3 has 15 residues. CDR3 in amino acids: CASSPGGSPGEELFF. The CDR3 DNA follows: TGCGCCAGCAGCCCAGGGGGTAGCCCCGGGGAGGAGCTGTTTTTT. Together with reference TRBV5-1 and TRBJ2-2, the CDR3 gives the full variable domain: KAGVTQTPRYLIKTRGQQVTLSCSPISGHRSVSWYQQTPGQGLQFLFEYFSETQRNKGNFPGRFSGRQFSNSRSEMNVSTLELGDSALYLCASSPGGSPGEELFFGEGSRLTVL.

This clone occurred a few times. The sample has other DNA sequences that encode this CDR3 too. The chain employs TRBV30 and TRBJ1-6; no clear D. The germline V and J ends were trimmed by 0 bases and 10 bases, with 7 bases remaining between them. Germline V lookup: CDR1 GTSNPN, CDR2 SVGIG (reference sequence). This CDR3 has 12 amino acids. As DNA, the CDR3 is TGTGCCTGGAGTGTACCCGGCTCACCCCTCCACTTT. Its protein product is CAWSVPGSPLHF.